The 18 T cell receptor beta chains given below trace back to one sample, sequenced in a study of T-cell reconstitution after alpha-beta-depleted transplantation in children. Unique molecular identifiers were used to barcode this TCRbeta library. MiXCR, applied by TCRdb to the PCR reads, yields one record per CDR3 protein. Among 440,000 or so distinct CDR3 sequences listed, 43% were seen once. This specimen was PBMCs, taken before TCRalphabeta/CD19-depleted stem cell transplant. The origin of the receptors is a girl aged 2-10 years with aplastic anemia, due to receive a stem cell transplant.

This clonotype was detected only a few times. The V and J genes are TRBV25-1 and TRBJ2-5, with D possibly matching TRBD1 (6 bases). The V gene lost 8 bases and the J gene lost 4 bases, with 17 bases spanning the gap. The CDR3 has 14 residues. Germline assignment: CDR1 MGHDK and CDR2 SYGVNS. The CDR3 reads CASCEAGARETQYF. The CDR3 nucleotides are TGTGCCAGCTGCGAGGCAGGGGCGCGAGAGACCCAGTACTTC.

Ten or more counts support this clonotype. V usage is TRBV12-3 or TRBV12-4 and J usage is TRBJ2-1, with D perhaps TRBD2 (6 bases). Trimming removed 5 bases from V and 6 bases from J, with 11 bases in between. This CDR3 has 13 amino acids. This CDR3 reads CASSRLEFNEQFF. DNA for the CDR3: TGTGCCAGCAGTAGACTAGAATTCAATGAGCAGTTCTTC.

This clonotype was seen a handful of times. V and J are TRBV30 and TRBJ2-3, with 8 bases fitting TRBD2. CDR3 size: 14 residues. Germline trimming cut 3 bases from V and 6 bases from J; bases unmatched to any gene: 8. CDR1 GTSNPN and CDR2 SVGIG come from the germline V gene (reference sequence). Here the CDR3 DNA reads TGTGCCTGGAGAATTAGACTAGCGCTGGATACGCAGTATTTT. It yields the protein CAWRIRLALDTQYF.

The V call is TRBV18, the J call TRBJ2-6; TRBD1 matches at 8 bases. The CDR3 consists of 17 residues. Germline lookup yields CDR1 KGHSH and CDR2 LQKENI. V trimming: 5 bases; J trimming: 0 bases; junction bases outside the gene matches: 6. Here the CDR3 reads CASSWTGPPSGANVLTF. Written as DNA, the CDR3 is TGTGCCAGCTCATGGACAGGGCCGCCCTCTGGGGCCAACGTCCTGACTTTC.

This clonotype was recorded a few times. The rearrangement joins TRBV2 to TRBJ1-4; tentatively, D is TRBD1 (5 bases). The ends were cut back, 4 bases at V and 5 bases at J, with 11 bases in the middle. The CDR3 is 14 amino acids. Germline values: CDR1 SNHLY, CDR2 FYNNEI. The CDR3 region is CASSGGQQNEKLFF. The CDR3 coding sequence is TGTGCCAGCAGTGGAGGACAACAAAATGAAAAACTGTTTTTT.

This clonotype came up a few times. The chain combines TRBV5-4 with TRBJ1-6; no firm D call. CDR3 length equals 13 residues. Trimming removed 4 bases at V and 8 bases at J, with 10 bases between. The germline V gene has CDR1 SGHNT and CDR2 YYREEE (reference sequence). The CDR3 region has the DNA TGTGCCAGCAGCCCTTTAATCGATTCACCCCTCCACTTT. It is translated as CASSPLIDSPLHF. The full variable domain, in which reference TRBV5-4 and TRBJ1-6 provide the parts outside the CDR3, is ETGVTQSPTHLIKTRGQQVTLRCSSQSGHNTVSWYQQALGQGPQFIFQYYREEENGRGNFPPRFSGLQFPNYSSELNVNALELDDSALYLCASSPLIDSPLHFGNGTRLTVT.

This chain links TRBV28 with TRBJ1-4; D is uncertain. Germline V gene data show CDR1 as MDHEN and CDR2 as SYDVKM. The CDR3 totals 12 residues. V lost 6 bases to trimming and J lost 3 bases, with 5 bases between them. CDR3 residues: CASRQANEKLFF. For the CDR3, the DNA is TGTGCCAGCAGGCAAGCTAATGAAAAACTGTTTTTT.

V is TRBV12-3 or TRBV12-4 and J is TRBJ2-6; 9 nucleotides line up with TRBD1. The trim removed 5 bases at V and 0 bases at J, leaving 8 bases unmatched. This CDR3 has 18 amino acids. The CDR3 region is CASSTTGTGNSGANVLTF. The CDR3 DNA follows: TGTGCCAGCAGTACGACCGGGACAGGGAACTCTGGGGCCAACGTCCTGACTTTC.

This chain uses TRBV20-1 with TRBJ2-3, with 8 bases fitting TRBD2. Germline trimming cut 1 base from V and 6 bases from J; bases unmatched to any gene: 9. The CDR3 length is 15 residues. Germline-derived CDR1 and CDR2 are DFQATT and SNEGSKA (reference sequence). CDR3 nucleotide sequence: TGCAGTGCTAGAGCCCGTAGCGGGGTGGGGGATACGCAGTATTTT. Translation: CSARARSGVGDTQYF.

The chain combines TRBV6-5 with TRBJ2-1, with D unclear. CDR1 is MNHEY and CDR2 is SVGAGI in the germline V gene. The CDR3 contains 16 residues. V was clipped by 0 bases and J by 0 bases, with 9 bases between them. Here the CDR3 DNA reads TGTGCCAGCAGTTACTCCCTGGCTTTCTCCTACAATGAGCAGTTCTTC. Encoded protein: CASSYSLAFSYNEQFF.

V is TRBV2 and J is TRBJ1-2; 10 nucleotides match TRBD1. Germline CDR1 SNHLY, CDR2 FYNNEI. With 5 bases clipped from V and 3 bases from J, the junction kept 15 bases outside the gene matches. The CDR3 has 18 residues. CDR3 in DNA: TGTGCCAGCAGTCCCCCAAGGGCGGGGACAGGGGTGGACTATGGCTACACCTTC. It codes for CASSPPRAGTGVDYGYTF.

This clonotype was counted many times. The chain couples TRBV7-2 to TRBJ2-7, with TRBD1 as a possible D gene (6 bases). The germline gives CDR1 SGHTA, CDR2 FQGNSA. V lost 0 bases to trimming and J lost 4 bases, with 13 bases between them. There are 15 residues in the CDR3. DNA for the CDR3: TGTGCCAGCAGCTTAGCTGGTGGGACAAAATACGAGCAGTACTTC. This codes for CASSLAGGTKYEQYF.

The V call is TRBV11-2, the J call TRBJ2-7; D not resolved. Germline V gene sequence: CDR1 SGHAT, CDR2 FQNNGV. The CDR3 extends over 12 amino acids. The germline V and J ends were trimmed by 6 bases and 3 bases, with 9 bases remaining between them. The CDR3 here is CASRLNYYEQYF. The CDR3 nucleotides read TGTGCCAGCAGACTCAACTACTACGAGCAGTACTTC.

This chain links TRBV29-1 with TRBJ2-5; TRBD2 agrees at 8 bases. This CDR3 comprises 16 residues. Germline V gene data show CDR1 as SQVTM and CDR2 as ANQGSEA. The trim removed 5 bases at V and 1 base at J, leaving 12 bases unmatched. CDR3 sequence (DNA): TGCAGCGTTTGGATGGTAAGGACTAGCAGCCAAGAGACCCAGTACTTC. This codes for CSVWMVRTSSQETQYF. Complete variable domain (other parts from reference TRBV29-1 and TRBJ2-5): SAVISQKPSRDICQRGTSLTIQCQVDSQVTMMFWYRQQPGQSLTLIATANQGSEATYESGFVIDKFPISRPNLTFSTLTVSNMSPEDSSIYLCSVWMVRTSSQETQYFGPGTRLLVL.

This chain connects TRBV12-3 or TRBV12-4 to TRBJ1-6; D call uncertain. V lost 4 bases to trimming and J lost 10 bases, with 11 bases between them. This CDR3 contains 13 residues. The chain's CDR3 is CASSSRTASPLHF. CDR3 sequence (DNA): TGTGCCAGCAGTTCGCGGACCGCCTCACCCCTCCACTTT.

This chain connects TRBV2 to TRBJ2-3; D is possibly TRBD2 (6 bases). Trimming shortened V by 3 bases and J by 1 base, and 11 bases separated the two germline ends. CDR1 and CDR2 (germline): SNHLY, FYNNEI. The CDR3 covers 15 residues. The CDR3 bases are TGTGCCAGCAGTGAGTTGTCTAGCGGCACAGATACGCAGTATTTT. This translates into CASSELSSGTDTQYF.

This clonotype was detected many times. The chain joins TRBV20-1 to TRBJ2-4; perhaps TRBD2 as D (6 bases). This CDR3 has 18 residues. Germline lookup yields CDR1 DFQATT and CDR2 SNEGSKA (reference sequence). V shed 0 bases and J shed 0 bases, with 18 bases lying between them. The CDR3 bases are TGCAGTGCTAGAGATCGTGGGGCAACTAGCCTAGCCAAAAACATTCAGTACTTC. Protein sequence: CSARDRGATSLAKNIQYF.

This clonotype was recorded at least ten times. This chain connects TRBV5-1 to TRBJ2-7, with D perhaps TRBD1 (6 bases). Germline CDR1 reads SGHRS; CDR2 reads YFSETQ. Trimming stripped 6 bases from V and 0 bases from J, with 13 bases between. CDR3 length equals 14 residues. For the CDR3, the DNA is TGCGCCAGCACCCCCGGACAGCTCTCCTACGAGCAGTACTTC. The encoded protein is CASTPGQLSYEQYF.